This T cell receptor (beta chain) was documented in a study of Graves' ophthalmopathy and Graves' hyperthyroidism. General study points: Among thyroid clonotypes expanded above 0.001 frequency, most also appeared in blood.

Scientists amplified the TCR beta CDR3 regions from RNA transcripts. An initial RT-PCR round employing HTBI primers preceded a second-round multiplex PCR. TCRdb analysed the multiplex PCR reads with MiXCR anew, one entry per CDR3 protein. The table includes over a million distinct CDR3 sequences, roughly 35% detected once. This clonotype appeared many times. Its specificity is unknown. Hyperthyroidism was new, under 2 months, in patients aged 18 to 65. Reliance was placed on clinical symptoms, serum thyroxine, TRAb, thyroid ultrasound and orbital computed tomography for diagnosis. The V and J ends lost 3 bases and 7 bases, in that order; junction bases with no gene match: 6. The CDR3 sequence is 13 residues long. The germline CDR1 and CDR2 sequences are SGDLS and YYNGEE.

The rearrangement links TRBV9 to TRBJ2-7, with 8 bases lining up with TRBD1. The sequenced sample was peripheral blood or thyroid tissue (not recorded which). The receptor was isolated from an adult man with Graves' hyperthyroidism. The DNA for the CDR3 is TGTGCCAGCAGCGCGACAGGGGTGGGTGAGCAGTACTTC. Translating gives CASSATGVGEQYF.